This T cell receptor (beta chain) was recovered during a study of T cells in Graves' hyperthyroidism and ophthalmopathy. It was uncontrolled infection, other autoimmune disease, pregnancy or lactation that excluded patients. The CDR3 has 15 amino acids. Germline-derived CDR1 and CDR2 are SEHNR and FQNEAQ (reference sequence). V dropped 6 bases and J dropped 7 bases, with 18 bases sitting between them. As regards this clonotype: Its cognate antigen is unknown.

Study-level findings and limits: Ophthalmopathy, as predicted by the model, came a median around 7 months after the prediction.

Amplification targeted TCR beta CDR3 regions from RNA transcripts. With the HTBI primer set, the TCR CDR3 went through a first round of RT-PCR. TCRdb re-called the multiplex PCR reads with MiXCR, one entry per CDR3 protein. The table has 500,000 to 600,000 distinct CDR3 sequences, about 45% seen once. The clonotype was recovered from an adult woman with Graves' disease, either hyperthyroidism or ophthalmopathy (not recorded which). Material: peripheral blood or thyroid tissue (not recorded which). The rearrangement uses TRBV7-9 and TRBJ2-2; D is possibly TRBD1 (6 bases). For the CDR3, the DNA is TGTGCCAGCAGTACCGGGACATACGTGAACGGGGAGCTGTTTTTT. It is translated as CASSTGTYVNGELFF.